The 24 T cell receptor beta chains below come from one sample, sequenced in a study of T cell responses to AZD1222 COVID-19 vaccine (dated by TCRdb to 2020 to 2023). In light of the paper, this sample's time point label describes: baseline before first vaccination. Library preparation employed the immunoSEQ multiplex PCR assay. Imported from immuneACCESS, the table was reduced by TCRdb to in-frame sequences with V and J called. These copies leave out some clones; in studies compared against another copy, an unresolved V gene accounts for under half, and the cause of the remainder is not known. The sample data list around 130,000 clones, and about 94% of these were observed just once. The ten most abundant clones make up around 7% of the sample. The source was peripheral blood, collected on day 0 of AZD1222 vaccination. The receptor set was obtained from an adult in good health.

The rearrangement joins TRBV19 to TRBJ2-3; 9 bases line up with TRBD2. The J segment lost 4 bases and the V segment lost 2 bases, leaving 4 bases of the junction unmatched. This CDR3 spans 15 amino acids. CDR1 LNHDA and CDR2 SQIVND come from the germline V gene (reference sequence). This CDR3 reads CASSIFAGGPDTQYF. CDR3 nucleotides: TGTGCCAGTAGTATATTCGCGGGAGGGCCAGATACGCAGTATTTT.

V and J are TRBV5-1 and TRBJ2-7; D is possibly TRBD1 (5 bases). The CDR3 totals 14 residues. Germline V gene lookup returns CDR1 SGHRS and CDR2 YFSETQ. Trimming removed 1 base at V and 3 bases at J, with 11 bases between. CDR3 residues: CASSLWQGGYEQYF. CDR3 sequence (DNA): TGCGCCAGCAGCTTGTGGCAGGGTGGCTACGAGCAGTACTTC.

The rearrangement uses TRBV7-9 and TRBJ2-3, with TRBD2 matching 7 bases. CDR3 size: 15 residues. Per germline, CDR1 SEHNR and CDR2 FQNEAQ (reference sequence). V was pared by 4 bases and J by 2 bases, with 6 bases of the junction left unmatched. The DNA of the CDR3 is TGTGCCAGCAGCTCAGCGGGGCACTCCACAGATACGCAGTATTTT. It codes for CASSSAGHSTDTQYF.

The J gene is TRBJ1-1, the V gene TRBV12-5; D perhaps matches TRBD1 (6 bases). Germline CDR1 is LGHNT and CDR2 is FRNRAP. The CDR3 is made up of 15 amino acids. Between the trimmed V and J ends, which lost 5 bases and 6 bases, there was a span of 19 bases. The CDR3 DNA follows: TGTGCTAGTGGTCTTCGCCTGGACAGAGAACCTGAAGCTTTCTTT. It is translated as CASGLRLDREPEAFF.

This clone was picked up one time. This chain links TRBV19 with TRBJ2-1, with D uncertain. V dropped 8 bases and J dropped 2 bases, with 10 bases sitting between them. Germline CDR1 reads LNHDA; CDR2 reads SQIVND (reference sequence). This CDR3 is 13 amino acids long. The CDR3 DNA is TGTGCCAGTGCGATCGTACCCTACAATGAGCAGTTCTTC. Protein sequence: CASAIVPYNEQFF.

The CDR3 here is CASSLETTRTGELFF. In DNA, the CDR3 is TGCGCCAGCAGCTTGGAGACTACCCGAACCGGGGAGCTGTTTTTT. The V and J genes are TRBV5-1 and TRBJ2-2; weak D call: TRBD2 (5 bases). This CDR3 has 15 amino acids. V was clipped by 0 bases and J by 5 bases, with 11 bases between them. Per germline, CDR1 SGHRS and CDR2 YFSETQ.

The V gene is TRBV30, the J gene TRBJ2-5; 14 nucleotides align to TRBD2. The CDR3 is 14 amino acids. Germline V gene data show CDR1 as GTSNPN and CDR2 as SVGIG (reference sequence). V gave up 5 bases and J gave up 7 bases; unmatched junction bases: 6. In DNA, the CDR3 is TGTGCCTGGGGGTCCGGGACTAGCGGGGGGACCCAGTACTTC. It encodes CAWGSGTSGGTQYF.

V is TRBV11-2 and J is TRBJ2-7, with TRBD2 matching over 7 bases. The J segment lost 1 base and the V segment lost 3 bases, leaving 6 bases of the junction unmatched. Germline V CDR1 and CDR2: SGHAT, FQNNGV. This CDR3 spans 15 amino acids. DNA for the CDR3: TGTGCCAGCAGCTTGGAGCGGGGACGATCCTACGAGCAGTACTTC. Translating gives CASSLERGRSYEQYF.

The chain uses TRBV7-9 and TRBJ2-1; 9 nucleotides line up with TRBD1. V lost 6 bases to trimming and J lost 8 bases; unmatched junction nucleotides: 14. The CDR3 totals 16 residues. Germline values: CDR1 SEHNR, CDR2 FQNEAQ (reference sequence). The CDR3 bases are TGTGCCAGCAGGGGACCATGGGGACAGGGATCCGATGAGCAGTTCTTC. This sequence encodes CASRGPWGQGSDEQFF.

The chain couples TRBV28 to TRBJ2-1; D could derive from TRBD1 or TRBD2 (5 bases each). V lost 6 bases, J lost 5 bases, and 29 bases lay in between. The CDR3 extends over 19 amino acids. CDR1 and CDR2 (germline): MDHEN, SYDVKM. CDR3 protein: CASSYPVGTPHPPDNEQFF. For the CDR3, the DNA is TGTGCCAGCAGCTACCCGGTGGGGACCCCCCACCCCCCAGACAATGAGCAGTTCTTC.

The CDR3 coding sequence is TGCGCCAGCAGCTCGAGGGCAGGGGTTAACTATGGCTACACCTTC. Amino acid sequence: CASSSRAGVNYGYTF. The chain carries TRBV5-1 and TRBJ1-2, with D maybe TRBD1 (6 bases). Germline lookup yields CDR1 SGHRS and CDR2 YFSETQ. This CDR3 comprises 15 residues. V was cut by 3 bases and J by 1 base, with 13 bases left in between.

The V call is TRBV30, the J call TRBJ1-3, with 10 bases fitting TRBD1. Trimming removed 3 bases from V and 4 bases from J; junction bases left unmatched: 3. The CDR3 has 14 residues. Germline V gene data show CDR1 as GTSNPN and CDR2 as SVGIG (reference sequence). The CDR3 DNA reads TGTGCCTGGAGGGACAGGGGGATCGGAAACACCATATATTTT. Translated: CAWRDRGIGNTIYF.

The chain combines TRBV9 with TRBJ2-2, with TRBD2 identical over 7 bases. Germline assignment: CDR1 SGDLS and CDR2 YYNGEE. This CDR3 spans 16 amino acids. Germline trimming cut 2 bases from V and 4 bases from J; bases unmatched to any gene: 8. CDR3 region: CASSVRGLPSTGELFF. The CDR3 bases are TGTGCCAGCAGCGTTAGGGGACTACCATCCACCGGGGAGCTGTTTTTT.

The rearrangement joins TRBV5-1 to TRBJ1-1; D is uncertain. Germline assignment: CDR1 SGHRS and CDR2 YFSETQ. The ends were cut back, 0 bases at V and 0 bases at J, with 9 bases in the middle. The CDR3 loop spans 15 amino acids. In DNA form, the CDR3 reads TGCGCCAGCAGCTTGGAACAGACTATGAACACTGAAGCTTTCTTT. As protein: CASSLEQTMNTEAFF.

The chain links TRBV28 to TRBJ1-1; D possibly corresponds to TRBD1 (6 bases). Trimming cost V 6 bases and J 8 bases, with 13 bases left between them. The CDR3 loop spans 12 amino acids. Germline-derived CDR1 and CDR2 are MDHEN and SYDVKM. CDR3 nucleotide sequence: TGTGCCAGCAGCCCTGGGGGCGGGGAAGCTTTCTTT. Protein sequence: CASSPGGGEAFF.

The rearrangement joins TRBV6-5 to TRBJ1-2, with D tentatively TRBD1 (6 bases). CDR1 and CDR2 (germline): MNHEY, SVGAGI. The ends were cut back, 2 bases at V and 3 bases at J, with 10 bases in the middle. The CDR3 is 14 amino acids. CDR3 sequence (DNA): TGTGCCAGCAGTTACGGGGGGGCCCACTATGGCTACACCTTC. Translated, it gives CASSYGGAHYGYTF.

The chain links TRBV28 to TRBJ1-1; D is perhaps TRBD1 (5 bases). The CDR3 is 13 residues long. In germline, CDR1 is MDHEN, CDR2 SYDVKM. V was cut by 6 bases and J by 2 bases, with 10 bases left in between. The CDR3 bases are TGTGCCAGCAGCCCTGGGGGTAACACTGAAGCTTTCTTT. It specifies CASSPGGNTEAFF.

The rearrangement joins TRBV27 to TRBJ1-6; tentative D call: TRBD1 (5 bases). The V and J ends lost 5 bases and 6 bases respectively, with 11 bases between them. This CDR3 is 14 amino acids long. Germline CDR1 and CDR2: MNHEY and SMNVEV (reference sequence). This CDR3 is CASSPGLGNSPLHF. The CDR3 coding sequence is TGTGCCAGCAGTCCAGGGTTGGGTAATTCACCCCTCCACTTT.

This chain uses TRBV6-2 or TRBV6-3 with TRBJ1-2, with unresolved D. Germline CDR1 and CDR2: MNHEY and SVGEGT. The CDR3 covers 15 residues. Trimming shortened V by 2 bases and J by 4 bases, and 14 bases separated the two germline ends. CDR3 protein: CASSYPRGILYGYTF. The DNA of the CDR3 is TGTGCCAGCAGTTACCCGCGAGGGATTCTCTATGGCTACACCTTC.

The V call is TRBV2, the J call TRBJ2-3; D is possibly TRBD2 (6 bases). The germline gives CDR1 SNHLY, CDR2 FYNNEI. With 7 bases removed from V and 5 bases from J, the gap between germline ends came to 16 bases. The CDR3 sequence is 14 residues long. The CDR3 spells CASTRLGGLDTQYF. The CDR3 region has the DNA TGTGCCAGCACCCGACTGGGAGGTTTAGATACGCAGTATTTT.

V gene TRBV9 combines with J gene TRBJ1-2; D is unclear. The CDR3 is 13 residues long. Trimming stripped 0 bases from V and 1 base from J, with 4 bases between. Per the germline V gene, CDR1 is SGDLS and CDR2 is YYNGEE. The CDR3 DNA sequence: TGTGCCAGCAGCGTAGAGTTTAACTATGGCTACACCTTC. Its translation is CASSVEFNYGYTF.

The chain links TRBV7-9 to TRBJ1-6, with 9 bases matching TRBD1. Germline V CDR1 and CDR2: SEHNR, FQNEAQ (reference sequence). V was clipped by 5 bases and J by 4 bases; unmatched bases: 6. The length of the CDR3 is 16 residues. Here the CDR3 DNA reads TGTGCCAGCAGCGATGGACAGGGGCTATATAATTCACCCCTCCACTTT. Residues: CASSDGQGLYNSPLHF.

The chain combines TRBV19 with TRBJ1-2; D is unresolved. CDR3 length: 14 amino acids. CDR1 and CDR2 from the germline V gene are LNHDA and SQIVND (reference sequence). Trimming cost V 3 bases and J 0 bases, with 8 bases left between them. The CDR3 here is CASSIDGTNYGYTF. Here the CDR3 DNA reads TGTGCCAGTAGTATCGACGGCACTAACTATGGCTACACCTTC.

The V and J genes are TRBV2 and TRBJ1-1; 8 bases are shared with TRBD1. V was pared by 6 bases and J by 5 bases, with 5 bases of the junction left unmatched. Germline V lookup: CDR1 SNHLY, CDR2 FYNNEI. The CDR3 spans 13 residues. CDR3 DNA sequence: TGTGCCAGCAGCGCGGACAGGGAGACTGAAGCTTTCTTT. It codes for CASSADRETEAFF.